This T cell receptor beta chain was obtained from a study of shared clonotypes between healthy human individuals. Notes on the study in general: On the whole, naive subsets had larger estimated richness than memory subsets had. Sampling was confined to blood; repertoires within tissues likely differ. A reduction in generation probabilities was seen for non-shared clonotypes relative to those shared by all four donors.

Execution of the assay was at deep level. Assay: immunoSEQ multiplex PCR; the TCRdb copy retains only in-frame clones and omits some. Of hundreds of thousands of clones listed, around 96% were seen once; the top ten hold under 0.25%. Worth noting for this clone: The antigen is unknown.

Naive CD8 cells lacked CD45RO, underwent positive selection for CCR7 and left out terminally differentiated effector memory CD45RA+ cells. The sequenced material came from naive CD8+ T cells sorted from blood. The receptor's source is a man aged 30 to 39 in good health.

Here the CDR3 reads CAISEFSIEQYF. The CDR3 DNA reads TGTGCCATCAGTGAATTCTCCATCGAGCAGTACTTC. This chain connects TRBV10-3 to TRBJ2-7, with unresolved D. V gave up 3 bases and J gave up 6 bases, with 9 bases separating them. Germline V CDR1 and CDR2: ENHRY, SYGVKD. The CDR3 has 12 residues.